This is a list of T cell receptor beta chains from one sample in a study of human T cells and chemical hapten exposure. TCRdb itself ran the 5' RACE reads through MiXCR, one entry per CDR3 protein. The sample holds approximately 150,000 distinct CDR3 sequences; over 3.5% are singletons and the top ten take roughly 1.4%. All receptors come from a female donor in good health. Each CDR3 is given with its conserved first and last residue. A D gene is named only where the DNA matches it firmly.

J gene	V gene	D gene	CDR3 protein
TRBJ2-7	TRBV4-2	.	CASSQGLSRYEQYF
TRBJ2-1	TRBV28	TRBD2	CASRVRLAGGNEQFF
TRBJ1-1	TRBV29-1	.	CSVEFLGNTEAFF
TRBJ2-7	TRBV27	TRBD1	CASSLYSDRYEQYF
TRBJ1-2	TRBV6-5	.	CASSYSETALGYTF
TRBJ2-3	TRBV30	TRBD2	CAWSGGTRDTQYF
TRBJ2-7	TRBV6-5	TRBD2	CASSPGTSGWEQYF
TRBJ1-5	TRBV23-1	.	CASTRLVAVKYQPQHF
TRBJ2-3	TRBV5-4	.	CASSRQPSSTDTQYF
TRBJ2-2	TRBV7-6	.	CASSLDTFSFTGELFF
TRBJ1-2	TRBV29-1	.	CSVEAGGSSFFGYTF
TRBJ1-6	TRBV20-1	.	CSARALLAGFGSPLHF
TRBJ2-2	TRBV5-4	TRBD1	CASRGTGDTGELFF
TRBJ2-1	TRBV7-2	.	CASSLVLPNEQFF
TRBJ1-1	TRBV19	.	CASSGWVTVTEAFF
TRBJ2-7	TRBV19	.	CASSSQTRYEQYF